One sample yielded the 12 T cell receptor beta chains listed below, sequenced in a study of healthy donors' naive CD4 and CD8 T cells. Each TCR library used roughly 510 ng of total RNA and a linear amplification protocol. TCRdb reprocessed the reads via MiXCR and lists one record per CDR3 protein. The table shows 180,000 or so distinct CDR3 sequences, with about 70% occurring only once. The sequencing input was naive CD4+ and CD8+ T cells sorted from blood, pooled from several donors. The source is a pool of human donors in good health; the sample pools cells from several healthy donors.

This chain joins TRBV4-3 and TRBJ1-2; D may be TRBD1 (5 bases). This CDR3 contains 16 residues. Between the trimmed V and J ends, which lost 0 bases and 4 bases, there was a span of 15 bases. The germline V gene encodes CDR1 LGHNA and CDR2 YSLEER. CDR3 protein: CASSQDRSGGVYGYTF. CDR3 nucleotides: TGCGCCAGCAGCCAAGATCGGAGCGGAGGGGTCTATGGCTACACCTTC.

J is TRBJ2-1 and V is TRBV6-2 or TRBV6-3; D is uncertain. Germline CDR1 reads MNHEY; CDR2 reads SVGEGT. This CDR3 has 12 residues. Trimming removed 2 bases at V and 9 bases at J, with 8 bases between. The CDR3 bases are TGTGCCAGCAGTTACCTCTCAAGTGAGCAGTTCTTC. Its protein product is CASSYLSSEQFF.

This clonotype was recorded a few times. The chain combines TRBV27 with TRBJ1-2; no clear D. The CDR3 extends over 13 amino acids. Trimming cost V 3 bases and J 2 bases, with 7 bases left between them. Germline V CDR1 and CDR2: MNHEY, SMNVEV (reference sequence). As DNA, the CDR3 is TGTGCCAGCAGTTTTAACAGCAACTATGGCTACACCTTC. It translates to CASSFNSNYGYTF.

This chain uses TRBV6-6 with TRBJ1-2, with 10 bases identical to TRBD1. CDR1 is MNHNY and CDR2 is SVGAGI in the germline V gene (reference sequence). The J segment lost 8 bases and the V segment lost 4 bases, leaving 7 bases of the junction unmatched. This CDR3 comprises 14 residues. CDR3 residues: CASSSGTGDLGYTF. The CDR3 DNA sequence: TGTGCCAGCAGTTCCGGGACAGGGGATCTCGGCTACACCTTC.

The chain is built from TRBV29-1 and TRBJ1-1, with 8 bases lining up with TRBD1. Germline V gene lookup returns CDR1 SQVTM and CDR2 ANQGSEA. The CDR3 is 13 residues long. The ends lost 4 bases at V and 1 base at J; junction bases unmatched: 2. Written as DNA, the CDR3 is TGCAGCGTTGGGGGACAGGAGAACACTGAAGCTTTCTTT. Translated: CSVGGQENTEAFF.

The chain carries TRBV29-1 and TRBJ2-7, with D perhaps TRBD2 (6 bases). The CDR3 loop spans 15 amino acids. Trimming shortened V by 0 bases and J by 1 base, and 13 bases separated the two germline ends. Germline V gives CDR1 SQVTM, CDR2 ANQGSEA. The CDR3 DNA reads TGCAGCGTTGAAGAATGGGGGGACGTTTCCTACGAGCAGTACTTC. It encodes CSVEEWGDVSYEQYF.

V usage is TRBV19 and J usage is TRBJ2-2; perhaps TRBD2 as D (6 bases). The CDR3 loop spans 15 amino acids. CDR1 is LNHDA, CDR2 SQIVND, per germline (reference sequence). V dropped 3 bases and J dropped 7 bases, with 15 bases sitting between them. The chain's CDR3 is CASSIFSREVGELFF. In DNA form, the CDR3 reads TGTGCCAGTAGTATCTTCTCCAGGGAGGTCGGGGAGCTGTTTTTT.

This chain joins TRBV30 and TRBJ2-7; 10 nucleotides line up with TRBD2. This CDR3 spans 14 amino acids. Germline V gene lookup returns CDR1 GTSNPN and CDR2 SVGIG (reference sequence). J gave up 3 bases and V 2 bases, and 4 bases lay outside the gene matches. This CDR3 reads CAWSMIAGGYEQYF. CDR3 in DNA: TGTGCCTGGAGTATGATAGCGGGAGGCTACGAGCAGTACTTC.

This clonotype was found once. The CDR3 sequence is CASSWLGAREQYF. CDR3 nucleotide sequence: TGTGCCAGCAGCTGGCTTGGGGCTCGAGAGCAGTACTTC. The V call is TRBV27, the J call TRBJ2-7, with D perhaps matching TRBD1 (5 bases). This CDR3 has 13 residues. V was clipped by 6 bases and J by 7 bases, with 16 bases between them. Germline loops: CDR1 MNHEY, CDR2 SMNVEV (reference sequence).

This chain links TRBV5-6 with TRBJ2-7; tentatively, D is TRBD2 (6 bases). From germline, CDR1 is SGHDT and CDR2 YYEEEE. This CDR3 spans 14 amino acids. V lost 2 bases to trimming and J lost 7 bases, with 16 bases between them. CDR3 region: CASSFGTPEGEQYF. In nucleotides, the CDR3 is TGTGCCAGCAGCTTCGGGACTCCCGAAGGGGAGCAGTACTTC.

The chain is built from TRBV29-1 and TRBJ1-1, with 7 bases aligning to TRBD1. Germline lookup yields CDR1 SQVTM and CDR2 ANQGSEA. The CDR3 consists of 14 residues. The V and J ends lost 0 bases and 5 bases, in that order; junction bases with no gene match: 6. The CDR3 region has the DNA TGCAGCGTTGAAGATCAGGGGGTTCGGACTGAAGCTTTCTTT. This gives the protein CSVEDQGVRTEAFF.

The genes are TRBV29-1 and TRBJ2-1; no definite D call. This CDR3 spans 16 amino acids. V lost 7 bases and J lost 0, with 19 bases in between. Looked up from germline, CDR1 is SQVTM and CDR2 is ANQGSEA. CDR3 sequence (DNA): TGCAGCGGACTGGGGTCCGAGGAAAACTCCTACAATGAGCAGTTCTTC. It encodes CSGLGSEENSYNEQFF.